The source of this T cell receptor beta chain is a study of cytomegalovirus exposure and HLA in healthy donors. In the case of this clone: Antigen specificity is unknown.

Notes on the study in general: TCR sequences were mostly rare, though some public TCRs occurred in many donors. Analyses of presence and absence presupposed an approximately uniform sequencing depth across donors. Reported performance of the classifier showed diagnosis of cytomegalovirus status with high specificity and sensitivity.

Amplification used 60 Vbeta primers and 13 Jbeta primers. The protocol was immunoSEQ multiplex PCR, while the TCRdb copy is restricted to in-frame clones and leaves out a portion. The profile shows around 53,000 clones, approximately 70% of them singletons. CDR3 length: 15 residues. Trimming cost V 0 bases and J 1 base, with 9 bases left between them. The germline CDR1 and CDR2 sequences are SGHDN and FVKESK. The sequence derives from a man between 18 and 29 years old in good health and CMV-seronegative. Sequencing was done on a sample of PBMCs. The chain combines TRBV14 with TRBJ1-1; D not resolved. This chain's CDR3 is CASSQDFGANTEAFF. DNA of the CDR3: TGTGCCAGCAGCCAAGATTTTGGAGCGAACACTGAAGCTTTCTTT.